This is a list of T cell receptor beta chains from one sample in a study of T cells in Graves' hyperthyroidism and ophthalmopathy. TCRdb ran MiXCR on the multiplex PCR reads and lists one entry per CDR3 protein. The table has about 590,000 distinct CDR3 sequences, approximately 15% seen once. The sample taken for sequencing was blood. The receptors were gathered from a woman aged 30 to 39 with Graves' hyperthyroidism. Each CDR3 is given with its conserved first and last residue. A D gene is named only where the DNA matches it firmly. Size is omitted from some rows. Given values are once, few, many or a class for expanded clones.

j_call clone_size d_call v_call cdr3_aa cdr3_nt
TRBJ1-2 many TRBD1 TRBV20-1 CSVTGQGVREGYTF TGCAGTGTTACCGGACAGGGTGTGCGAGAGGGCTACACCTTC
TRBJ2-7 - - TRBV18 CASSPTCMQGFYEQYF TGTGCCAGCTCACCCACGTGTATGCAGGGGTTCTACGAGCAGTACTTC
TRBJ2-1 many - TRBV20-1 CSAWPEGSYNEQFF TGCAGTGCTTGGCCGGAGGGCTCCTACAATGAGCAGTTCTTC
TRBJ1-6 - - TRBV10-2 CASSDGGSGSYNSPLHF TGCGCCAGCAGTGATGGGGGTTCTGGCTCCTATAATTCACCCCTCCACTTT
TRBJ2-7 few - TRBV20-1 CSARTQDVSYEQYF TGCAGTGCTAGAACCCAGGACGTTTCCTACGAGCAGTACTTC
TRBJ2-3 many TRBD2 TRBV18 CASSPLSGSADTQYF TGTGCCAGCTCACCTCTTAGCGGGAGTGCCGATACGCAGTATTTT
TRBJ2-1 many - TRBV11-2 CAIHRRRQGRNEQFF TGTGCCATACACCGTCGAAGGCAGGGGCGGAATGAGCAGTTCTTC
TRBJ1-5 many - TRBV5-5 CASSLAGANQPQHF TGTGCCAGCAGCTTGGCGGGGGCGAATCAGCCCCAGCATTTT
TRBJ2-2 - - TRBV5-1 CASSKGVTEAGELFF TGCGCCAGCAGCAAGGGCGTGACAGAAGCCGGGGAGCTGTTTTTT
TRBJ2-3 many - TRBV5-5 CASSLADDTQYF TGTGCCAGCAGCTTGGCGGATGATACGCAGTATTTT
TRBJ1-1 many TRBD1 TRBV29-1 CSVVGTGDTEAFF TGCAGCGTTGTCGGGACAGGTGACACTGAAGCTTTCTTT
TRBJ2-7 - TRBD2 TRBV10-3 CAISDLLRLASSYEQYF TGTGCCATCAGCGACCTACTAAGACTAGCGTCGTCCTACGAGCAGTACTTC
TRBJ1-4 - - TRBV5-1 CASSLGVSAANEKLFF TGCGCCAGCAGCTTGGGAGTATCCGCGGCTAATGAAAAACTGTTTTTT
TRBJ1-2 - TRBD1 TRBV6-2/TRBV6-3 CASSRGDRTNYGYTF TGTGCCAGCAGTCGAGGGGACAGAACTAACTATGGCTACACCTTC
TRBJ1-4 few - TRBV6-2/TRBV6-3 CASSYRGGFEKLFF TGTGCCAGCAGTTACCGGGGAGGATTCGAAAAACTGTTTTTT
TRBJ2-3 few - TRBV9 CASSVVVGTDTQYF TGTGCCAGCAGCGTAGTGGTGGGAACAGATACGCAGTATTTT
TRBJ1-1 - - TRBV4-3 CASSQGPGRSEAFF TGCGCCAGCAGCCAAGGTCCAGGGAGGTCTGAAGCTTTCTTT
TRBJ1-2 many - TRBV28 CASSYDPMEVGYGYTF TGTGCCAGCAGCTACGACCCGATGGAGGTTGGCTATGGCTACACCTTC
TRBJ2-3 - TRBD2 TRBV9 CASSLSGRAEDTQYF TGTGCCAGCAGTCTTAGCGGGAGGGCCGAAGATACGCAGTATTTT
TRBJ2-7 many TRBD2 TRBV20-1 CSARDRGGSGRLNYEQYF TGCAGTGCTAGAGATCGGGGGGGGAGCGGGAGGCTGAACTACGAGCAGTACTTC
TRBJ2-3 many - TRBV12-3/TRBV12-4 CASSSDSTTRTQYF TGTGCCAGCAGTTCGGACTCGACTACGCGTACGCAGTATTTT
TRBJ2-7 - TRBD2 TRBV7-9 CASSLRLGRKYEQYF TGTGCCAGCAGCCTCCGGCTCGGGAGGAAATACGAGCAGTACTTC
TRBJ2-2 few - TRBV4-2 CASSQESSVGTGELFF TGTGCCAGCAGCCAAGAGTCTTCGGTTGGGACCGGGGAGCTGTTTTTT
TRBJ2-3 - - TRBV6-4 CASSDSAASDTDTQYF TGTGCCAGCAGTGACTCGGCAGCTTCAGACACAGATACGCAGTATTTT
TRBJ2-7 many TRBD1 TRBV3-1 CASSQFRDRGYEQYF TGTGCCAGCAGCCAGTTCCGGGACAGGGGCTACGAGCAGTACTTC
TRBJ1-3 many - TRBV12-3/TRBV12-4 CASSRSGASGNTIYF TGTGCCAGCAGCCGAAGCGGGGCCTCTGGAAACACCATATATTTT
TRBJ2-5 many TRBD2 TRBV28 CASSHTGLAGGTQYF TGTGCCAGCAGTCACACCGGACTAGCGGGAGGGACCCAGTACTTC
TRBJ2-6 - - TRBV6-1 CASSHLKANVLTF TGTGCCAGCAGCCACCTGAAGGCCAACGTCCTGACTTTC
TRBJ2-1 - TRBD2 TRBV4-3 CASSQEGLAGAHNEQFF TGCGCCAGCAGCCAAGAGGGACTAGCGGGAGCCCACAATGAGCAGTTCTTC
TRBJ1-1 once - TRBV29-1 CSVNTGNTEAFF TGCAGCGTTAACACAGGGAACACTGAAGCTTTCTTT
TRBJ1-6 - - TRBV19 CASRSAGQYYNSPLHF TGTGCCAGTAGATCGGCAGGACAATACTATAATTCACCCCTCCACTTT
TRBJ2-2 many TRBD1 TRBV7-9 CASSSRQGSNTGELFF TGTGCCAGCAGCAGCAGACAGGGATCAAACACCGGGGAGCTGTTTTTT
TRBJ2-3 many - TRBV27 CASSTMVSTDTQYF TGTGCCAGCAGCACTATGGTGAGCACAGATACGCAGTATTTT
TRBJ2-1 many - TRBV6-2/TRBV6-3 CASRVWAFYEQFF TGTGCCAGCAGAGTTTGGGCGTTCTATGAGCAGTTCTTC
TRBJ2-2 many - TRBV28 CASSLGGRNTGELFF TGTGCCAGCAGTTTAGGGGGCCGGAACACCGGGGAGCTGTTTTTT
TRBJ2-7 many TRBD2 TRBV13 CASSRWASGRDRYEQYF TGTGCCAGCAGCCGATGGGCTAGCGGGCGAGACCGTTACGAGCAGTACTTC
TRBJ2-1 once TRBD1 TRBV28 CASSLTSSLDRAYLEQFF TGTGCCAGCAGTCTTACCTCCTCCCTAGACAGGGCATATCTTGAGCAGTTCTTC
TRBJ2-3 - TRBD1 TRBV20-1 CSARVSGTGADTQYF TGCAGTGCTAGAGTCTCCGGGACAGGGGCAGATACGCAGTATTTT
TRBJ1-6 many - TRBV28 CASSLQGDSPLHF TGTGCCAGCAGTCTCCAGGGAGATTCACCCCTCCACTTT
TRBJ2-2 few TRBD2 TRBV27 CASSLEGGRAFGGELFF TGTGCCAGCAGTTTAGAGGGCGGGAGGGCCTTCGGCGGGGAGCTGTTTTTT
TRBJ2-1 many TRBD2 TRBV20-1 CSARWLGGSSYNEQFF TGCAGTGCTAGATGGCTGGGCGGGAGTTCCTACAATGAGCAGTTCTTC
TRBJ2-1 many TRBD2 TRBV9 CASSATSGRGNEQFF TGTGCCAGCAGCGCGACTAGCGGGAGGGGCAATGAGCAGTTCTTC
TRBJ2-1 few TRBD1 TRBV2 CANNRDRGNEQFF TGTGCCAACAACCGGGACAGAGGCAATGAGCAGTTCTTC
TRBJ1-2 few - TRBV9 CASSVQENYGYTF TGTGCCAGCAGCGTACAAGAGAACTATGGCTACACCTTC
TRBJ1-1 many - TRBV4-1 CASSQGGNTEAFF TGTGCCAGCAGCCAAGGAGGGAACACTGAAGCTTTCTTT
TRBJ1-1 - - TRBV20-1 CSARQGRYIEAFF TGCAGTGCTAGACAGGGGCGGTACATTGAAGCTTTCTTT
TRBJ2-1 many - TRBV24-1 CATSDSRTIHNEQFF TGTGCCACCAGTGATTCTCGGACGATACACAATGAGCAGTTCTTC
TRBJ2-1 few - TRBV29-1 CSVTPFGGPSEQFF TGCAGCGTGACCCCCTTCGGGGGGCCTAGTGAGCAGTTCTTC
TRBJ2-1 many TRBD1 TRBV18 CASSPRTGAYNEQFF TGTGCCAGCTCACCCAGGACAGGGGCTTACAATGAGCAGTTCTTC
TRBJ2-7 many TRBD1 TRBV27 CASRDRDNYEQYF TGTGCCAGCAGAGACAGGGACAACTACGAGCAGTACTTC
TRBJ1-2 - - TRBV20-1 CSARDHLGGLYGYTF TGCAGTGCTAGAGATCATTTAGGGGGGCTCTATGGCTACACCTTC
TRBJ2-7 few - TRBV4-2 CASSQGAGPSYEQYF TGTGCCAGCAGCCAAGGAGCAGGACCCTCCTACGAGCAGTACTTC
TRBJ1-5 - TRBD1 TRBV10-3 CASEQGLEQPQHF TGTGCCAGTGAACAGGGGTTGGAACAGCCCCAGCATTTT
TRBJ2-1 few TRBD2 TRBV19 CASSIETSGRGSYNEQFF TGTGCCAGTAGTATCGAAACTAGCGGGAGAGGGTCCTACAATGAGCAGTTCTTC
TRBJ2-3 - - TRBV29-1 CSVEDLAVPTDTQYF TGCAGCGTTGAAGATCTGGCAGTACCCACAGATACGCAGTATTTT
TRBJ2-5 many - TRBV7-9 CASSPKGLETQYF TGTGCCAGCAGTCCTAAGGGGCTAGAGACCCAGTACTTC
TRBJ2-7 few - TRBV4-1 CASSLASISYEQYF TGCGCCAGCAGCCTGGCATCAATATCCTACGAGCAGTACTTC
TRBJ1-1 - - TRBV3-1 CASSQGEWGTEAFF TGTGCCAGCAGCCAAGGAGAGTGGGGCACTGAAGCTTTCTTT
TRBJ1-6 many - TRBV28 CASTPGGDTPLHF TGTGCCAGCACCCCTGGGGGGGACACACCCCTCCACTTT